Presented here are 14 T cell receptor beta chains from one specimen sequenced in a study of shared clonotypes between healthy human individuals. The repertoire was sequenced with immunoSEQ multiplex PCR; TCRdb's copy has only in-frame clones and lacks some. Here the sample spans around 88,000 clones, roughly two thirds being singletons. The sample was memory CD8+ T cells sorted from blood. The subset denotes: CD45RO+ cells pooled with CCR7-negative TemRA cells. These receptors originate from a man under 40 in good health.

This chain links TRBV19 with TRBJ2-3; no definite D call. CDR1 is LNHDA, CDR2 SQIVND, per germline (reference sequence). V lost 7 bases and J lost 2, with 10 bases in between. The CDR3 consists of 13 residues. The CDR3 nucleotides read TGTGCCAGTACAAGGCGGCACACAGATACGCAGTATTTT. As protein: CASTRRHTDTQYF.

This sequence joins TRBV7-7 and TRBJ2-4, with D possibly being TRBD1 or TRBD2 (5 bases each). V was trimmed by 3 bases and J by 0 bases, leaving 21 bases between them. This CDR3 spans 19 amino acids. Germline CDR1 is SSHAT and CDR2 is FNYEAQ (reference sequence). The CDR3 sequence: CASSFEGPKWILAKNIQYF. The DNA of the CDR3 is TGTGCCAGCAGCTTTGAGGGGCCTAAATGGATTCTAGCCAAAAACATTCAGTACTTC. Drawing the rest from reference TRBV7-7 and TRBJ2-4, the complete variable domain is GAGVSQSPRYKVTKRGQDVTLRCDPISSHATLYWYQQALGQGPEFLTYFNYEAQPDKSGLPSDRFSAERPEGSISTLTIQRTEQRDSAMYRCASSFEGPKWILAKNIQYFGAGTRLSVL.

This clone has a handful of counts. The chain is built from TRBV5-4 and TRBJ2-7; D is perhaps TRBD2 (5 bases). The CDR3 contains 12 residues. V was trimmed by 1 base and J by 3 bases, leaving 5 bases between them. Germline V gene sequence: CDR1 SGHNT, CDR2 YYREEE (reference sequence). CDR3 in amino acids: CASSLTSYEQYF. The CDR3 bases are TGTGCCAGCAGCTTGACTAGCTACGAGCAGTACTTC.

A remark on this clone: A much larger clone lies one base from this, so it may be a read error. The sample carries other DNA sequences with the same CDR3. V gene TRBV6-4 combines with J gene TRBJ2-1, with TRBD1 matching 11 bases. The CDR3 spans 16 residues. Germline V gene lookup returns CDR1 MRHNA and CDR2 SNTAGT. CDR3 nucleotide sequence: TGTGCTAGCAGTGAGTCCGGGACAGGGGGTTACAATGAGCAGTTCTTC. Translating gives CASSESGTGGYNEQFF.

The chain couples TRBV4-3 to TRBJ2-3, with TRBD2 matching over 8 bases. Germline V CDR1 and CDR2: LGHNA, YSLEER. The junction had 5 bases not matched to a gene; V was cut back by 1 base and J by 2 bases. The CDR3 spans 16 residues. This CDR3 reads CASSQAPGGSTDTQYF. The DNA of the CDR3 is TGCGCCAGCAGCCAAGCCCCGGGAGGGTCCACAGATACGCAGTATTTT.

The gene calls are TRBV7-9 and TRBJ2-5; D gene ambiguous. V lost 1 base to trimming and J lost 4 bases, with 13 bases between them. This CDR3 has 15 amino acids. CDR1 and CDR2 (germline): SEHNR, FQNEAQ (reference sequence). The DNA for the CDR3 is TGTGCCAGCAGCTTAGTTGGCGGATTATCAGAGACCCAGTACTTC. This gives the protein CASSLVGGLSETQYF.

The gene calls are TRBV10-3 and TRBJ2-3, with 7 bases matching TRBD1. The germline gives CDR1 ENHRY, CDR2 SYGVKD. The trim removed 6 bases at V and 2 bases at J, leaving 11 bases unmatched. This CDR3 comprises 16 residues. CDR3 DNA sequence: TGTGCCATCAGAGGGGACCTCAGGGGGTCCACAGATACGCAGTATTTT. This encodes CAIRGDLRGSTDTQYF.

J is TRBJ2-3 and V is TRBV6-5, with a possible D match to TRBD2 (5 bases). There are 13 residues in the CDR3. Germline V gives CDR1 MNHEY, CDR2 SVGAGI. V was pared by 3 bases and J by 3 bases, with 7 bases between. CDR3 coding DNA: TGTGCCAGCAGTTATAGGGAGACAGATACGCAGTATTTT. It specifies CASSYRETDTQYF.

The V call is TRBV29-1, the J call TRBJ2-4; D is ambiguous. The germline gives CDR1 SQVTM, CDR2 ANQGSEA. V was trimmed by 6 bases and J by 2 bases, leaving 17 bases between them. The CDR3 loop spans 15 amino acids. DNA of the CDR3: TGCAGCGTGCGGACCACTGCTGCGTCCAAAAACATTCAGTACTTC. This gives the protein CSVRTTAASKNIQYF.

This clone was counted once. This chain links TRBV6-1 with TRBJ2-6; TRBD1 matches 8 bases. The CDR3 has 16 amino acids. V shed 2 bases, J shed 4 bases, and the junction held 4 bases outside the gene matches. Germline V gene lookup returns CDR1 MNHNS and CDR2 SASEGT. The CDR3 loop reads CASSERTGTGANVLTF. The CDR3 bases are TGTGCCAGCAGTGAAAGGACAGGGACCGGGGCCAACGTCCTGACTTTC.

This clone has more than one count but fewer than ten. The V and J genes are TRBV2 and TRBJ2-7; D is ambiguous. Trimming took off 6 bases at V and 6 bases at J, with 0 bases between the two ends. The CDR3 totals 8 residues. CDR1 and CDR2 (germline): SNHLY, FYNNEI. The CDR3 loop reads CASSEQYF. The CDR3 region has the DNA TGTGCCAGCAGCGAGCAGTACTTC.

CDR3 bases: TGTGCCAGCAGCCCTTTTGGGGCAGAGGGGAACACCATATATTTT. Translation: CASSPFGAEGNTIYF. The chain recombines TRBV9 with TRBJ1-3; possible D gene TRBD1, 5 bases. Trimming pared 4 bases from V and 7 bases from J, leaving 18 bases between. The germline CDR1 and CDR2 sequences are SGDLS and YYNGEE. This CDR3 region has 15 residues.

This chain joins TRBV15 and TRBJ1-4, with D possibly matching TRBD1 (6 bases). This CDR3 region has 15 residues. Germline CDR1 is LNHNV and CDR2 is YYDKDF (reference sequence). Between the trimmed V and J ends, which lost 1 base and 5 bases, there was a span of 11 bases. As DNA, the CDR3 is TGTGCCACCAGCAGAGCGGACAGAACGAATGAAAAACTGTTTTTT. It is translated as CATSRADRTNEKLFF.

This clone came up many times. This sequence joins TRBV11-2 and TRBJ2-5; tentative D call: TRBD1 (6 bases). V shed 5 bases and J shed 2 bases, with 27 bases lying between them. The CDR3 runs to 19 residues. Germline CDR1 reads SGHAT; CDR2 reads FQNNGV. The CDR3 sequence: CASSTRPPGQRHKQETQYF. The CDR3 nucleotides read TGTGCCAGCAGCACTCGTCCACCGGGACAACGCCATAAACAAGAGACCCAGTACTTC. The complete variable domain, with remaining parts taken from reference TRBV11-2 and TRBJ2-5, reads EAGVAQSPRYKIIEKRQSVAFWCNPISGHATLYWYQQILGQGPKLLIQFQNNGVVDDSQLPKDRFSAERLKGVDSTLKIQPAKLEDSAVYLCASSTRPPGQRHKQETQYFGPGTRLLVL.